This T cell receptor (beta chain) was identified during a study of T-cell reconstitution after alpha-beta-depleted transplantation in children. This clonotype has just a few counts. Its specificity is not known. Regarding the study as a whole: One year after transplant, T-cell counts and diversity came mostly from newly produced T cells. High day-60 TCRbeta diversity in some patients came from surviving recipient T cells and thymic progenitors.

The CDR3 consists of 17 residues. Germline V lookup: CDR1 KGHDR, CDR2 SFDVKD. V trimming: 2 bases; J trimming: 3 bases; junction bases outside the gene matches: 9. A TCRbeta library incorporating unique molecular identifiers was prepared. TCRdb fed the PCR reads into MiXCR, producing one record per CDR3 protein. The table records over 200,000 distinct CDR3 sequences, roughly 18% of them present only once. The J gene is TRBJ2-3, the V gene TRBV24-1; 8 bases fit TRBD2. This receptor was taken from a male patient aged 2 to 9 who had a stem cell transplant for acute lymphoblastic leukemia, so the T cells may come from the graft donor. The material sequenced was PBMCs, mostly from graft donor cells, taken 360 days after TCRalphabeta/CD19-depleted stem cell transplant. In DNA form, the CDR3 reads TGTGCCACCAGTGATTCACCGGGACTAGGGGGGACAGATACGCAGTATTTT. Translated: CATSDSPGLGGTDTQYF.